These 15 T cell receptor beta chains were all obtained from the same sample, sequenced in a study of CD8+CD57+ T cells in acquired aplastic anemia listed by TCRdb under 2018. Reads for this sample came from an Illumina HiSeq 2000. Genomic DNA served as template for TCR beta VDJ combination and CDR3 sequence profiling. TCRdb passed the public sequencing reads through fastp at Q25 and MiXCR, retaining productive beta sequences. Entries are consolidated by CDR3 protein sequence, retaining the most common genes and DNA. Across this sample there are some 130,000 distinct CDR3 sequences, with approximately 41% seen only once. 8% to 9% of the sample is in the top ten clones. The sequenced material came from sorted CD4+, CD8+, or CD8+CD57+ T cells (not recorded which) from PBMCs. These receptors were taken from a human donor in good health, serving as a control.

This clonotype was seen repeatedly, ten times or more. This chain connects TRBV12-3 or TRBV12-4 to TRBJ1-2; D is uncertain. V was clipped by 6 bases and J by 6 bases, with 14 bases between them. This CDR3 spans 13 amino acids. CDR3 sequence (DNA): TGTGCCAGCAGCCCCATCTTCCCCCATGGCTACACCTTC. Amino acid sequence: CASSPIFPHGYTF.

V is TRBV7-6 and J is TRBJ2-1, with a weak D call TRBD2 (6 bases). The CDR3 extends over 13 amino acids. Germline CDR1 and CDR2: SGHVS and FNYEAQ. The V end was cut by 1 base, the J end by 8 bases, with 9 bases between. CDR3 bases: TGTGCCAGCAGCTTAGGCGGGGTCCATGAGCAGTTCTTC. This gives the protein CASSLGGVHEQFF.

CDR3 in amino acids: CASSISGLRDTQYF. CDR3 nucleotides: TGTGCCAGTAGTATAAGCGGACTAAGAGATACGCAGTATTTT. The genes are TRBV19 and TRBJ2-3, with D perhaps matching TRBD2 (6 bases). The length of the CDR3 is 14 residues. V lost 2 bases and J 5 bases, leaving 11 bases between the germline ends. Germline-derived CDR1 and CDR2 are LNHDA and SQIVND (reference sequence).

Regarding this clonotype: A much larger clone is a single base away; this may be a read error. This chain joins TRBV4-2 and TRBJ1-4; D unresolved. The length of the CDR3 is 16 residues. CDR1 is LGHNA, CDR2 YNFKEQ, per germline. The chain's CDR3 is CASSQVPRGPGEKLVF. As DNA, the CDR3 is TGTGCCAGCAGCCAAGTCCCGCGGGGTCCGGGTGAAAAACTGGTTTTT.

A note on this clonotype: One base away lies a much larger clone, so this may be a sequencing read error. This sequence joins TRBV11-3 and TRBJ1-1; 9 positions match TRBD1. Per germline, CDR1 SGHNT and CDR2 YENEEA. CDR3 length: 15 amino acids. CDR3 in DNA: TGTGCCAGCAGCCAACGACAGGGGGGGAACGCTGAAGCTTTCTTT. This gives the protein CASSQRQGGNAEAFF. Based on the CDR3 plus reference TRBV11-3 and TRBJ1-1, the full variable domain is EAGVVQSPRYKIIEKKQPVAFWCNPISGHNTLYWYLQNLGQGPELLIRYENEEAVDDSQLPKDRFSAERLKGVDSTLKIQPAELGDSAVYLCASSQRQGGNAEAFFGQGTRLTVV.

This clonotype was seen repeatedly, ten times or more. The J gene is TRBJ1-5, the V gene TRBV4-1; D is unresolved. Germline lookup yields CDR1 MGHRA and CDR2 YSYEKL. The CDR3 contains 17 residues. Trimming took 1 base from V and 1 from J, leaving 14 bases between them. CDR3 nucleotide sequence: TGCGCCAGCAGCCAAGCACTGCGCGCGGGCAGCAATCAGCCCCAGCATTTT. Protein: CASSQALRAGSNQPQHF.

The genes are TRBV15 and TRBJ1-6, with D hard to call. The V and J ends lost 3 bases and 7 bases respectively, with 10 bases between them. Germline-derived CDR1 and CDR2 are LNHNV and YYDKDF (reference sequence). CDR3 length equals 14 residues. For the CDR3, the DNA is TGTGCCACCAGCAGCGGGATTTCAAATTCACCCCTCCACTTT. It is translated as CATSSGISNSPLHF.

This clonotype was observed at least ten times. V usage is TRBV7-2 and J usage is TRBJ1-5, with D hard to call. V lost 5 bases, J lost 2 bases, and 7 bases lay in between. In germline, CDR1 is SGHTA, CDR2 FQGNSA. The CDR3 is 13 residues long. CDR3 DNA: TGTGCCAGCAGCCCGCAGGGCAATCAGCCCCAGCATTTT. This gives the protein CASSPQGNQPQHF.

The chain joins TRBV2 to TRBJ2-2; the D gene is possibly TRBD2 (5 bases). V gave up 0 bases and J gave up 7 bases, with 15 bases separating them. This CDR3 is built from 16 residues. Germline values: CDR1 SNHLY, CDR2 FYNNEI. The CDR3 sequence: CASSEAGGLRGGELFF. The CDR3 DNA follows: TGTGCCAGCAGTGAAGCGGGCGGACTCCGCGGCGGGGAGCTGTTTTTT. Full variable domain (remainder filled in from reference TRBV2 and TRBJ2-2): EPEVTQTPSHQVTQMGQEVILRCVPISNHLYFYWYRQILGQKVEFLVSFYNNEISEKSEIFDDQFSVERPDGSNFTLKIRSTKLEDSAMYFCASSEAGGLRGGELFFGEGSRLTVL.

The CDR3 bases are TGTGCCAGCAGTGCAGGGACTAGCGGGAGCTATGAGCAGTTCTTC. This gives the protein CASSAGTSGSYEQFF. The chain employs TRBV2 and TRBJ2-1, with TRBD2 matching 14 bases. Germline lookup yields CDR1 SNHLY and CDR2 FYNNEI. The ends lost 4 bases at V and 8 bases at J; junction bases unmatched: 4. CDR3 size: 15 residues.

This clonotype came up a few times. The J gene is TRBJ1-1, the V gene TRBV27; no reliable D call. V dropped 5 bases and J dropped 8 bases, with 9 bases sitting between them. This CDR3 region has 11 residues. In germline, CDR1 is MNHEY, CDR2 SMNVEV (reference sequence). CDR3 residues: CASSSNREAFF. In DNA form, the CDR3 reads TGTGCCAGCAGTAGCAATCGCGAAGCTTTCTTT.

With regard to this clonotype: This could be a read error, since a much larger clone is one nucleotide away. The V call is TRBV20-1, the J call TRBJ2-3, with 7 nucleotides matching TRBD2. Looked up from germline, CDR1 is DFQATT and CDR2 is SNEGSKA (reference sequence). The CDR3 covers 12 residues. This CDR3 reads CGAPRRGDTQYF. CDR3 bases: TGCGGTGCCCCGCGGCGGGGGGATACGCAGTATTTT.

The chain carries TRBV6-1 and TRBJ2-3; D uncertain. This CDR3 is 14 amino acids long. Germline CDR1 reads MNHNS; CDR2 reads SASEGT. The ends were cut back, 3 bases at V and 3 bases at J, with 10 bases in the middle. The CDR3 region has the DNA TGTGCCAGCAGTGACCCCGGAGCTACAGATACGCAGTATTTT. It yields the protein CASSDPGATDTQYF.

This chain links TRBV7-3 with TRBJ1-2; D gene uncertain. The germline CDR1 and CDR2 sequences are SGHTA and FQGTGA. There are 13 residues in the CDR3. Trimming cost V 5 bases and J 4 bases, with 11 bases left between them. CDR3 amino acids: CASSPNPGYGYTF. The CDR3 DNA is TGTGCCAGCAGCCCCAATCCAGGCTATGGCTACACCTTC. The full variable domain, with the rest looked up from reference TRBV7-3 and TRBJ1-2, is GAGVSQTPSNKVTEKGKYVELRCDPISGHTALYWYRQSLGQGPEFLIYFQGTGAADDSGLPNDRFFAVRPEGSVSTLKIQRTERGDSAVYLCASSPNPGYGYTFGSGTRLTVV.

The CDR3 DNA follows: TGTGCCAGCAGACGGACTAGCACAGATACGCAGTATTTT. It specifies CASRRTSTDTQYF. J is TRBJ2-3 and V is TRBV5-6; tentative D call: TRBD2 (5 bases). The CDR3 spans 13 residues. Trimming shortened V by 5 bases and J by 0 bases, and 7 bases separated the two germline ends. The germline gives CDR1 SGHDT, CDR2 YYEEEE. The full variable domain, its missing parts supplied by reference TRBV5-6 and TRBJ2-3, is DAGVTQSPTHLIKTRGQQVTLRCSPKSGHDTVSWYQQALGQGPQFIFQYYEEEERQRGNFPDRFSGHQFPNYSSELNVNALLLGDSALYLCASRRTSTDTQYFGPGTRLTVL.